This T cell receptor (beta chain) was sequenced in a study of CD8+ T cells in alopecia areata. Study-level findings and limits: Sequenced scalp T cells also include alphabeta T cells resident in normal skin. More clonal than normal scalp was lesional scalp, particularly alopecia totalis/universalis. Sharing of TCR sequences between patients (possibly for HLA-related reasons) was less clear than in mice.

Following extraction, RNA underwent reverse transcription to cDNA, which served as the sequencing template. Profiling relied on immunoSEQ multiplex PCR, and the TCRdb table lists in-frame clones only, not all of them. The repertoire consists of 110,000 or so clones, with around 61% occurring once and the leading ten covering about 3%. This CDR3 is 13 amino acids long. The V and J ends lost 5 bases and 4 bases respectively, with 11 bases between them. Germline lookup yields CDR1 MNHEY and CDR2 SVGAGI. In regard to this clone: What it binds is unknown.

The chain couples TRBV6-5 to TRBJ1-2; a weak D match, TRBD1 (6 bases). The clonotype comes from a human donor in good health. Sequencing was performed on CD4+ T cells sorted from blood. The CDR3 here is CASSATGSYGYTF. CDR3 nucleotide sequence: TGTGCCAGCAGTGCCACAGGGAGCTATGGCTACACCTTC.